This is a list of T cell receptor beta chains from one sample in a study of neurological immune-mediated disorders. TCRdb processed the 5' RACE reads anew with MiXCR; each CDR3 protein has one entry. This repertoire shows roughly 75,000 distinct CDR3 sequences, around 2.6% found once; its top ten account for around 1.1%. Sequencing was done on a sample of PBMCs. Every receptor here comes from a woman aged 25 to 45 with multiple sclerosis. CDR3s include the opening cysteine and the closing phenylalanine or tryptophan. D genes are given only for firm matches. The size entry is marked missing in some rows and otherwise reads once, few, many or a size class.

J gene	V gene	D gene	clone size	CDR3 protein	CDR3 DNA
TRBJ1-6	TRBV7-2	NA	many	CASSSQPTPLHF	TGTGCCAGCAGCTCCCAGCCGACACCCCTCCACTTT
TRBJ2-1	TRBV4-3	NA	many	CASSQGFSSLSYNEQFF	TGCGCCAGCAGCCAAGGATTCTCTAGCCTCTCCTACAATGAGCAGTTCTTC
TRBJ2-1	TRBV5-1	TRBD2	many	CASSLRAGVRYNEQFF	TGCGCCAGCAGCTTGCGAGCGGGAGTAAGGTACAATGAGCAGTTCTTC
TRBJ2-1	TRBV18	TRBD2	many	CASSQAGRSNEQFF	TGTGCCAGCTCACAAGCGGGGCGGAGCAATGAGCAGTTCTTC
TRBJ2-5	TRBV7-2	NA	many	CASSTLPGEETQYF	TGTGCCAGCAGCACCCTCCCGGGAGAAGAGACCCAGTACTTC
TRBJ2-3	TRBV7-2	TRBD2	many	CASSLFVLAGRRGTDTQYF	TGTGCCAGCAGCTTATTTGTACTAGCGGGCCGCCGTGGCACAGATACGCAGTATTTT
TRBJ1-1	TRBV5-1	NA	many	CASSFGNTEAFF	TGCGCCAGCAGCTTTGGTAACACTGAAGCTTTCTTT
TRBJ2-1	TRBV5-1	NA	many	CASSLGISSYNEQFF	TGCGCCAGCAGCTTGGGAATTAGCTCCTACAATGAGCAGTTCTTC
TRBJ2-1	TRBV10-2	TRBD2	many	CASSGGTSGSRQFF	TGCGCCAGCAGTGGGGGGACTAGCGGGAGCAGGCAGTTCTTC
TRBJ2-1	TRBV20-1	TRBD2	many	CSARDPTSGGNEQFF	TGCAGTGCTAGAGATCCGACTAGCGGGGGCAATGAGCAGTTCTTC
TRBJ2-7	TRBV7-9	NA	NA	CASSLGLTGNYEQYF	TGTGCCAGCAGCTTAGGACTGACAGGAAACTACGAGCAGTACTTC
TRBJ2-7	TRBV21-1	NA	many	CASSKEGGSGYEQYF	TGTGCCAGCAGCAAAGAAGGCGGGAGCGGGTACGAGCAGTACTTC
TRBJ1-4	TRBV12-3/TRBV12-4	NA	many	CASSLQTTNEKLFF	TGTGCCAGCAGCCTCCAAACAACTAATGAAAAACTGTTTTTT
TRBJ2-2	TRBV20-1	NA	many	CSARGGSTGELFF	TGCAGTGCTAGAGGTGGGAGCACCGGGGAGCTGTTTTTT
TRBJ2-3	TRBV7-2	TRBD1	many	CASSLVGQSVNTQYF	TGTGCCAGCAGCTTAGTGGGACAGAGCGTGAATACGCAGTATTTT
TRBJ2-7	TRBV7-9	NA	many	CATAGQGGSYEQYF	TGTGCCACCGCCGGGCAGGGGGGTTCCTACGAGCAGTACTTC
TRBJ1-3	TRBV20-1	NA	NA	CSAPKGSGFGNTIYF	TGCAGTGCACCAAAGGGGTCAGGGTTTGGAAACACCATATATTTT
TRBJ1-1	TRBV7-9	NA	many	CASSLLEAFF	TGTGCCAGCAGCTTACTTGAAGCTTTCTTT
TRBJ2-1	TRBV7-9	NA	many	CASSLSGAHNEQFF	TGTGCCAGCAGCTTATCAGGGGCCCACAATGAGCAGTTCTTC
TRBJ1-1	TRBV12-3/TRBV12-4	NA	many	CASRENTEAFF	TGTGCCAGCAGGGAAAACACTGAAGCTTTCTTT
TRBJ2-1	TRBV11-2	NA	NA	CASSHHGKGRNEQFF	TGTGCCAGCAGCCACCACGGAAAGGGGAGGAATGAGCAGTTCTTC
TRBJ2-1	TRBV20-1	NA	many	CSAPTPSNEQFF	TGCAGTGCCCCGACCCCCTCCAATGAGCAGTTCTTC
TRBJ2-3	TRBV9	TRBD2	many	CASSLRLAGALGDTQYF	TGTGCCAGCAGCTTAAGACTAGCGGGAGCCTTGGGAGATACGCAGTATTTT
TRBJ1-5	TRBV20-1	TRBD1	many	CSASQDRVRGYSNQPQHF	TGCAGTGCTAGCCAGGACAGGGTTAGGGGCTATAGCAATCAGCCCCAGCATTTT
TRBJ2-1	TRBV18	TRBD2	NA	CASSPRLSGRAFGEQFF	TGTGCCAGCTCACCACGGCTTAGCGGGAGGGCCTTCGGGGAGCAGTTCTTC
TRBJ2-7	TRBV4-3	NA	many	CASSVRHGTYEQYF	TGCGCCAGCAGCGTACGACATGGGACCTACGAGCAGTACTTC
TRBJ2-7	TRBV4-2	NA	many	CASSQLPFLAYEQYF	TGTGCCAGCAGCCAACTTCCATTCCTAGCCTACGAGCAGTACTTC
TRBJ2-1	TRBV6-5	TRBD2	many	CASSLSSGSTEQFF	TGTGCCAGCAGTCTCTCTAGCGGGAGCACTGAGCAGTTCTTC
TRBJ1-2	TRBV12-5	NA	many	CASGLSLGGNYGYTF	TGTGCTAGTGGTTTGTCCCTCGGGGGGAACTATGGCTACACCTTC
TRBJ1-4	TRBV13	NA	many	CASRTSDPGGKLFF	TGTGCCAGCAGGACATCGGACCCTGGTGGAAAACTGTTTTTT
TRBJ2-1	TRBV25-1	NA	many	CASSEWGGSSYNEQFF	TGTGCCAGCAGTGAATGGGGCGGAAGCTCCTACAATGAGCAGTTCTTC
TRBJ1-5	TRBV7-9	TRBD1	many	CASSRTGGNQPQHF	TGTGCCAGCAGCCGGACAGGGGGCAATCAGCCCCAGCATTTT
TRBJ2-1	TRBV24-1	NA	many	CATSTGLLYNEQFF	TGTGCCACCAGCACCGGGCTACTTTACAATGAGCAGTTCTTC
TRBJ2-1	TRBV7-9	TRBD2	many	CASSLESGSFEQFF	TGTGCCAGCAGCTTAGAAAGCGGGAGTTTTGAGCAGTTCTTC
TRBJ1-2	TRBV7-2	NA	many	CASSFRGDYGYTF	TGTGCCAGCAGCTTCCGGGGCGACTATGGCTACACCTTC
TRBJ2-1	TRBV12-5	TRBD2	many	CASGSGLAMYNEQFF	TGTGCTAGTGGTTCGGGACTAGCAATGTACAATGAGCAGTTCTTC
TRBJ2-5	TRBV6-1	NA	many	CASTRGAEETQYF	TGTGCCAGCACGAGGGGGGCGGAGGAGACCCAGTACTTC
TRBJ2-7	TRBV5-1	TRBD2	many	CASSPLAGEEYEQYF	TGCGCCAGCAGCCCCCTAGCGGGAGAGGAATACGAGCAGTACTTC
TRBJ2-2	TRBV5-5	NA	many	CASSRQTNTGELFF	TGTGCCAGCAGCCGACAGACGAACACCGGGGAGCTGTTTTTT
TRBJ1-1	TRBV5-1	NA	many	CASSLAGGSMNTEAFF	TGCGCCAGCAGCTTGGCCGGAGGGAGCATGAACACTGAAGCTTTCTTT